The TCR beta chain under discussion was sequenced for a study of blood T cell repertoires in COVID-19 (dated by TCRdb to the early 2020s). About the full investigation: The collaborator samples originated in the United States, Italy and Spain and spanned the acute and convalescent phases of COVID-19. The prospective study material was composed of cDNA or gDNA derived from T cells, B-cell-depleted T cells, or PBMCs. Deeply sampled blood TCRbeta repertoires from subjects exposed to, actively infected with, or recovered from COVID-19 were included in the dataset. The repertoires were released in a freely available public database meant as a resource for research on the immune response to SARS-CoV-2. The samples were drawn from two sources: the first 160 participants of the ongoing ImmuneRACE study, and fewer than 1,500 subjects contributed by 6 global collaborators. Sample metadata almost always included a de-identified subject ID, COVID-19 status, age in years and sex. HLA class I and class II types, where available, came from metadata supplied by the sample provider rather than from assay-based typing.

V lost 6 bases and J lost 4 bases; the stretch between them is 21 bases long. The CDR3 covers 16 residues, taking in both the cysteine and the phenylalanine. Left in the record is the CDR3 DNA by itself, 48 bases read in frame from the first base. Taken from the germline V gene, the CDR1 and CDR2 loops are SGHDN and FVKESK. The collaborating institutions used their own protocols to collect whole blood in K2EDTA tubes. Collaborator samples were shipped for TCRbeta analysis as frozen whole blood, isolated PBMCs, or DNA extracted from either sample type. As regards this clone: No cognate antigen has been identified for it. No much larger clone exists at a distance of one base, and base qualities are not known.

The immunoSEQ Assay, a bias-controlled multiplex PCR, was used to amplify TCRbeta CDR3 regions from genomic DNA. The study's own analysis went as follows. Nucleated cell counts per sample were estimated from amplification of reference gene primers within the assay. To quantify the absolute abundance of each unique TCRbeta CDR3 rearrangement, sequence reads were collapsed and filtered. Productive Simpson clonality was computed per sample as the square root of Simpson's diversity index over productive rearrangements. TCRdb's version of the immuneACCESS table is confined to in-frame rearrangements and falls short of the full clone set. An unresolved V gene accounts for under half of the shortfall where checked; the remainder is of unknown origin. The V and J calls and the clone size are those of that table, but D and trimming were determined from the DNA. The sample has more than 50,000 clones on record, about 73% of them singletons. The biggest ten clones account for approximately 15% of the sample.

The paper's findings and limits, for the study overall: The quantity of clinical and demographic metadata differed by source and by participant and was supplied without curation.

The clonotype comes from an older woman with acute or convalescent COVID-19. Specimen: peripheral blood. The rearranged segments are TRBV14 and TRBJ1-1; TRBD1 is possibly the D segment (6 matching bases). At the DNA level, the sequence is TGTGCCAGCAGTCCAGTGAGGAAACAGGGAGTCACTGAAGCTTTCTTT. The encoded protein is CASSPVRKQGVTEAFF.